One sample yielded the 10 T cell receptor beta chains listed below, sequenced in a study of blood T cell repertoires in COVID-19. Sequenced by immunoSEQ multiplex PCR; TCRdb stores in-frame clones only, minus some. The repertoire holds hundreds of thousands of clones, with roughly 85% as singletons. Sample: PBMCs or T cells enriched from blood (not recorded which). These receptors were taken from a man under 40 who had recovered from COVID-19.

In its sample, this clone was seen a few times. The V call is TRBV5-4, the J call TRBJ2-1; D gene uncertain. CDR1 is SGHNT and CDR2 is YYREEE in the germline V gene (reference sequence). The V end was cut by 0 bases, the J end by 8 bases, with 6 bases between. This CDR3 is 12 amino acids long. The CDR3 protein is CASSLDYYEQFF. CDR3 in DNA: TGTGCCAGCAGCTTGGATTACTATGAGCAGTTCTTC.

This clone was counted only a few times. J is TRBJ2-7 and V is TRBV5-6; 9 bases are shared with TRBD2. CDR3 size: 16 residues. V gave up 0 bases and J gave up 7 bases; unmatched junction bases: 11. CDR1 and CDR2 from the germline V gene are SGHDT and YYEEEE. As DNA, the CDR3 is TGTGCCAGCAGCTTGGGGCTAGCGGGGAATACGCGGGAGCAGTACTTC. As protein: CASSLGLAGNTREQYF.

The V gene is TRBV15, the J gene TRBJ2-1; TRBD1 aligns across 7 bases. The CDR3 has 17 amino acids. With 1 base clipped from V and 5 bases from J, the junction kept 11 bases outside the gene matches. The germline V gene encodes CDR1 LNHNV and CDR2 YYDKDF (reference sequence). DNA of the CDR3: TGTGCCACCAGCAGAGCCCGACAGGGTGCGATACACAATGAGCAGTTCTTC. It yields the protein CATSRARQGAIHNEQFF.

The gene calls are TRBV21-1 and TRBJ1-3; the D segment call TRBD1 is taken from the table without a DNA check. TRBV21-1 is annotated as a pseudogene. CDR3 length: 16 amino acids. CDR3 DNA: TGTGCCAGCAGCAAAGGGGACAGGGTAGGTGGAAACACCATATATTTT. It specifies CASSKGDRVGGNTIYF.

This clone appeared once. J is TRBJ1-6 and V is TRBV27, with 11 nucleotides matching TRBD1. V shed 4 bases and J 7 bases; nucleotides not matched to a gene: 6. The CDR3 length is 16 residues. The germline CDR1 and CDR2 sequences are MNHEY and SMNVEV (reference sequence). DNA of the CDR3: TGTGCCAGCAGTTACCAGGGACAGGGGGGAAATTCACCCCTCCACTTT. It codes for CASSYQGQGGNSPLHF.

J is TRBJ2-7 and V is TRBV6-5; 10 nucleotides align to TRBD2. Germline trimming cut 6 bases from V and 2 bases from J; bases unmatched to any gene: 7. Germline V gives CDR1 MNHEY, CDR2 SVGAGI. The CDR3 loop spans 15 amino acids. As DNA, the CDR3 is TGTGCCAGCAGCCGAGGACTAGCGGCAACCTACGAGCAGTACTTC. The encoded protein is CASSRGLAATYEQYF.

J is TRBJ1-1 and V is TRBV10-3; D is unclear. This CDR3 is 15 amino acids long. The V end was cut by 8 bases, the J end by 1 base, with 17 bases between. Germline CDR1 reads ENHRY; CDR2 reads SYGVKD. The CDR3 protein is CAIRLGIPGNTEAFF. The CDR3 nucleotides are TGTGCCATCCGTCTGGGTATACCGGGGAACACTGAAGCTTTCTTT.

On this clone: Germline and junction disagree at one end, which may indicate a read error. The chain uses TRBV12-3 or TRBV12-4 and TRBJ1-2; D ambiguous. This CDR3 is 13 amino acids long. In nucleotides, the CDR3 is TGTGCCAGCAGTCTAGCCCCCGACTATGGCTACACCTTC. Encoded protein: CASSLAPDYGYTF.

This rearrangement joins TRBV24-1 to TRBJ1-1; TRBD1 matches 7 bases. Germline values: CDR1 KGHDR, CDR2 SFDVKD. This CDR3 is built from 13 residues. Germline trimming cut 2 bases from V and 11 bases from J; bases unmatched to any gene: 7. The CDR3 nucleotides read TGTGCCACCAGTGATTGGACAGGTTTGTGGGCTTTCTTT. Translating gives CATSDWTGLWAFF.

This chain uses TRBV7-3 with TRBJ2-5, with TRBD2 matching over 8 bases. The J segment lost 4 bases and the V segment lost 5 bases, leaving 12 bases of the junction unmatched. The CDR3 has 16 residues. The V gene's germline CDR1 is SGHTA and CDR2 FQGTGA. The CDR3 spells CASSLAGGLSGETQYF. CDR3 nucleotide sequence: TGTGCCAGCAGCCTCGCGGGGGGACTCTCGGGAGAGACCCAGTACTTC. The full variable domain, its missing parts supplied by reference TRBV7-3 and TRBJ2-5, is GAGVSQTPSNKVTEKGKYVELRCDPISGHTALYWYRQSLGQGPEFLIYFQGTGAADDSGLPNDRFFAVRPEGSVSTLKIQRTERGDSAVYLCASSLAGGLSGETQYFGPGTRLLVL.